The sequence of this TCR beta chain was determined in a study of T cell repertoires in cytomegalovirus infection. Study observations and caveats: HLA-C-restricted TCR beta clonotypes specific for CMV led the ex vivo response.

The V segment lost 5 bases and the J segment 5 bases; nucleotides outside the gene matches: 9. This CDR3 is built from 15 residues. Germline assignment: CDR1 MNHNS and CDR2 SASEGT. Each CDR3 protein gets one entry after TCRdb re-called the reads with MiXCR. This sample has roughly 350,000 distinct CDR3 sequences, with nearly 35% found just once. On this clonotype: Its antigen is undetermined.

The sample consisted of cultured PBMCs, taken from culture after CMV antigen stimulation. The chain has TRBV6-1 and TRBJ2-7, with 10 positions matching TRBD1. The TCR was taken from a human donor in good health (CMV status not recorded). Some clones in this sample may be carry-over from other donors' samples. The CDR3: CASSYARDRGHEQYF. The CDR3 region has the DNA TGTGCCAGCAGTTACGCCCGGGACAGGGGCCACGAGCAGTACTTC.